The source of this T cell receptor beta chain is a study of neurological immune-mediated disorders. In this sample, this clonotype turned up many times. The team produced cDNA through 5'RACE using 10-nucleotide random UMIs. Over 180 million TCR-beta sequences, together covering 15-18 subjects, were produced by every individual sequencing run that was carried out. TCRdb itself ran the 5' RACE reads through MiXCR, one entry per CDR3 protein. Here the sample spans around 40,000 distinct CDR3 sequences, approximately 7% being singletons. Volunteers from a blood bank in Maryland, USA, constituted the healthy controls. Germline V gives CDR1 DFQATT, CDR2 SNEGSKA (reference sequence). The CDR3 runs 11 residues. V gave up 2 bases and J gave up 9 bases, with 10 bases separating them.

The sequenced material came from CD4+ T cells from blood. The V call is TRBV20-1, the J call TRBJ1-1, with D hard to call. This TCR was sampled from a man aged 50-60 years in good health. CDR3 nucleotide sequence: TGCAGTGCTAGACTCCTCACCCAAGCTTTCTTT. Amino acid sequence: CSARLLTQAFF.